Each of the 14 T cell receptor beta chains below was sequenced from the same sample in a study of T cells in Graves' hyperthyroidism and ophthalmopathy. From RNA transcripts, TCR beta CDR3 regions were amplified. Using the HTBI primer set, a first-round RT-PCR was run on the TCR CDR3. TCRdb fed the multiplex PCR reads into MiXCR, producing one record per CDR3 protein. The sample lists about 59,000 distinct CDR3 sequences, roughly 50% occurring once. Sequenced: blood. These receptors were collected from a woman aged 60-75 years with Graves' ophthalmopathy.

The chain employs TRBV11-2 and TRBJ1-6; no clear D. The CDR3 loop spans 17 amino acids. V dropped 1 base and J dropped 5 bases, with 15 bases sitting between them. Germline V gene sequence: CDR1 SGHAT, CDR2 FQNNGV. The CDR3: CASSLAPGQPDNSPLHF. In DNA form, the CDR3 reads TGTGCCAGCAGCTTAGCCCCCGGGCAGCCAGATAATTCACCCCTCCACTTT. Complete variable domain (other parts from reference TRBV11-2 and TRBJ1-6): EAGVAQSPRYKIIEKRQSVAFWCNPISGHATLYWYQQILGQGPKLLIQFQNNGVVDDSQLPKDRFSAERLKGVDSTLKIQPAKLEDSAVYLCASSLAPGQPDNSPLHFGNGTRLTVT.

The V gene is TRBV6-5, the J gene TRBJ1-1; unclear D gene. The germline CDR1 and CDR2 sequences are MNHEY and SVGAGI. This CDR3 is 12 amino acids long. V lost 4 bases to trimming and J lost 3 bases, with 6 bases between them. The CDR3, as DNA: TGTGCCAGCAGTTTTGGGGACACTGAAGCTTTCTTT. Its protein product is CASSFGDTEAFF.

Ten or more counts support this clonotype. The V and J genes are TRBV19 and TRBJ1-1; perhaps TRBD1 as D (5 bases). The V and J ends lost 7 bases and 3 bases respectively, with 12 bases between them. This CDR3 is 13 amino acids long. Germline-derived CDR1 and CDR2 are LNHDA and SQIVND (reference sequence). The CDR3 DNA reads TGTGCCAGTACCCGCGGCAGGGACACTGAAGCTTTCTTT. Encoded protein: CASTRGRDTEAFF.

The chain uses TRBV20-1 and TRBJ2-7; D assignment may be TRBD1 or TRBD2 (6 bases each). V was cut by 2 bases and J by 0 bases, with 14 bases left in between. This CDR3 is built from 15 residues. The germline CDR1 and CDR2 sequences are DFQATT and SNEGSKA (reference sequence). CDR3 in amino acids: CSARSGAPLSYEQYF. The CDR3, as DNA: TGCAGTGCTAGATCGGGGGCCCCCCTCTCCTACGAGCAGTACTTC.

In the case of this clonotype: Germline and junction disagree at one end, which may indicate a read error. The chain uses TRBV2 and TRBJ2-7; D is perhaps TRBD2 (5 bases). The CDR3 length is 15 residues. The V gene's germline CDR1 is SNHLY and CDR2 FYNNEI. DNA for the CDR3: TGTGCCAGCAGTGAACTCTCAACCATCGCCGGGGAGCTGTACTTC. It specifies CASSELSTIAGELYF.

V is TRBV29-1 and J is TRBJ2-1; TRBD2 aligns across 12 bases. Germline CDR1 is SQVTM and CDR2 is ANQGSEA. This CDR3 has 13 amino acids. The V segment lost 7 bases and the J segment 8 bases; nucleotides outside the gene matches: 6. CDR3 bases: TGCAGCGGGAGGACTAGCGGGATCTATGAGCAGTTCTTC. It translates to CSGRTSGIYEQFF.

This clonotype was counted ten times or more. The chain joins TRBV6-1 to TRBJ1-2, with 9 bases aligning to TRBD1. CDR1 and CDR2 (germline): MNHNS, SASEGT. CDR3 size: 14 residues. Unmatched junction bases numbered 4, after V lost 5 bases and J lost 3 bases. CDR3 DNA sequence: TGTGCCAGCAGTTGGACAGGGGACGACTATGGCTACACCTTC. It codes for CASSWTGDDYGYTF.

The chain employs TRBV7-2 and TRBJ2-7; D is uncertain. Germline CDR1 reads SGHTA; CDR2 reads FQGNSA. V was cut by 2 bases and J by 4 bases, with 9 bases left in between. This CDR3 is 13 amino acids long. The CDR3 reads CASSLSPVYEQYF. In DNA, the CDR3 is TGTGCCAGCAGCTTATCGCCTGTATACGAGCAGTACTTC. Full variable domain (rest looked up from reference TRBV7-2 and TRBJ2-7): GAGVSQSPSNKVTEKGKDVELRCDPISGHTALYWYRQSLGQGLEFLIYFQGNSAPDKSGLPSDRFSAERTGGSVSTLTIQRTQQEDSAVYLCASSLSPVYEQYFGPGTRLTVT.

This clonotype was found a few times. V gene TRBV19 combines with J gene TRBJ2-1, with TRBD2 matching 8 bases. Germline-derived CDR1 and CDR2 are LNHDA and SQIVND (reference sequence). Germline trimming cut 0 bases from V and 0 bases from J; bases unmatched to any gene: 1. The CDR3 runs to 16 residues. CDR3: CASSIDGTSSYNEQFF. CDR3 sequence (DNA): TGTGCCAGTAGTATAGATGGGACTAGCTCCTACAATGAGCAGTTCTTC.

This clonotype was observed at least ten times. CDR3 sequence (DNA): TGTGCCAGCAGTGACACCCCGGGACTCTATGGCTACACCTTC. Translation: CASSDTPGLYGYTF. V is TRBV6-1 and J is TRBJ1-2, with a tentative D call TRBD1 (5 bases). Deletions cut 3 bases from V and 4 bases from J, with 12 bases between. CDR1 MNHNS and CDR2 SASEGT come from the germline V gene. The CDR3 has 14 residues.

V usage is TRBV20-1 and J usage is TRBJ2-6; D not certain. The CDR3 is made up of 13 amino acids. The V and J ends lost 4 bases and 2 bases respectively, with 6 bases between them. CDR1 and CDR2 from the germline V gene are DFQATT and SNEGSKA (reference sequence). CDR3: CSATGPGANVLTF. CDR3 DNA sequence: TGCAGTGCTACCGGGCCTGGGGCCAACGTCCTGACTTTC.

The chain joins TRBV9 to TRBJ1-2, with 7 bases matching TRBD1. Germline-derived CDR1 and CDR2 are SGDLS and YYNGEE. Trimming took 0 bases from V and 4 from J; bases not matched to a gene: 6. The CDR3 consists of 15 residues. The CDR3 reads CASSVATGPSYGYTF. Here the CDR3 DNA reads TGTGCCAGCAGCGTAGCGACAGGGCCTTCCTATGGCTACACCTTC. The full variable domain, in which reference TRBV9 and TRBJ1-2 provide the parts outside the CDR3, is DSGVTQTPKHLITATGQRVTLRCSPRSGDLSVYWYQQSLDQGLQFLIQYYNGEERAKGNILERFSAQQFPDLHSELNLSSLELGDSALYFCASSVATGPSYGYTFGSGTRLTVV.

Comments on this clonotype: At one of its ends the junction is not consistent with the germline gene, which may arise from a read error. V and J are TRBV19 and TRBJ2-2; perhaps D is TRBD1 or TRBD2 (5 bases each). This CDR3 region has 15 residues. The V gene's germline CDR1 is LNHDA and CDR2 SQIVND (reference sequence). This chain's CDR3 is CASSPGRGDTGELLF. The CDR3, as DNA: TGTGCCAGTAGTCCGGGACGGGGAGACACCGGGGAGCTGCTTTTT.

The V gene is TRBV7-2, the J gene TRBJ1-1; TRBD1 is a possible D gene (6 bases). CDR1 and CDR2 (germline): SGHTA, FQGNSA. Trimming pared 6 bases from V and 1 base from J, leaving 21 bases between. The CDR3 is made up of 17 amino acids. The CDR3 loop is CASSHRFLGGGNTEAFF. The CDR3 region has the DNA TGTGCCAGCAGTCACCGATTCTTGGGGGGCGGGAACACTGAAGCTTTCTTT. Using reference TRBV7-2 and TRBJ1-1 for the parts outside the CDR3, the full variable domain is GAGVSQSPSNKVTEKGKDVELRCDPISGHTALYWYRQSLGQGLEFLIYFQGNSAPDKSGLPSDRFSAERTGGSVSTLTIQRTQQEDSAVYLCASSHRFLGGGNTEAFFGQGTRLTVV.